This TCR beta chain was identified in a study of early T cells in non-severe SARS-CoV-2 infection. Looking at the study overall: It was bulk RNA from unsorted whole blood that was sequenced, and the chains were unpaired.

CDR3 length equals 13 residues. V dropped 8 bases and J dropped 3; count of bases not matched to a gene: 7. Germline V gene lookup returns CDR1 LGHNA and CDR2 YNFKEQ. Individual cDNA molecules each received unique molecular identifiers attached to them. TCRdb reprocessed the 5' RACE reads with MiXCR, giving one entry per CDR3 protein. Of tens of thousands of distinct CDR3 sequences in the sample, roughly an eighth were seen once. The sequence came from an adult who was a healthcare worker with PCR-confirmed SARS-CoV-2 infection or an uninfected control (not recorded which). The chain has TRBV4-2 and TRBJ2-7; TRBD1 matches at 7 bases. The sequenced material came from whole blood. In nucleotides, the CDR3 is TGTGCCAGCCGCCCCCGACAGGGCTACGAGCAGTACTTC. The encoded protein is CASRPRQGYEQYF.